Sequencing of this T cell receptor beta chain was carried out in a study of T cell responses to AZD1222 COVID-19 vaccine. Germline CDR1 reads LGHNA; CDR2 reads YNFKEQ. The CDR3 consists of 16 residues. After removal of 4 bases from V and 5 bases from J, the junction contained 10 bases not matched to a gene. Some clones are missing from TCRdb's copy, which holds only in-frame ones; the method was immunoSEQ multiplex PCR. The sample carries roughly 110,000 clones, roughly nine tenths recorded once. The chain combines TRBV4-2 with TRBJ1-2, with 10 bases aligning to TRBD1. The TCR was taken from an adult in good health. The sequencing here drew on peripheral blood, taken on day 0 of AZD1222 vaccination. CDR3 DNA sequence: TGTGCCAGCAGCCGGCATCGGGACAGGGGAGGGTATGGCTACACCTTC. This translates into CASSRHRDRGGYGYTF.